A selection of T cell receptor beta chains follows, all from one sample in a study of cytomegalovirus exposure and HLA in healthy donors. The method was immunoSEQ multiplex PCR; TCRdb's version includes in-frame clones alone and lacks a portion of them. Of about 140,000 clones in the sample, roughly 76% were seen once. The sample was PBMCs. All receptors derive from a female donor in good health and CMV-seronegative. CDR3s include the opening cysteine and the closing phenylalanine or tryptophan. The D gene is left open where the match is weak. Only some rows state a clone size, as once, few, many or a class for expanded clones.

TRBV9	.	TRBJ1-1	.	CASRPGVLNTEAFF	TGTGCCAGCAGACCCGGGGTCCTGAACACTGAAGCTTTCTTT
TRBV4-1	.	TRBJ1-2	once	CASSQIRGSYGYTF	TGCGCCAGCAGCCAAATAAGGGGGAGCTATGGCTACACCTTC
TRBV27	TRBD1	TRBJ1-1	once	CASSQQTQGASEAFF	TGTGCCAGCAGTCAACAAACACAGGGGGCATCTGAAGCTTTCTTT
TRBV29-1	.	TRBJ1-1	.	CSAGLANTEAFF	TGCAGCGCGGGACTTGCGAACACTGAAGCTTTCTTT
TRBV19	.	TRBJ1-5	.	CASREGQVLISNQPQHF	TGTGCCAGTAGGGAAGGACAAGTACTAATTAGCAATCAGCCCCAGCATTTT
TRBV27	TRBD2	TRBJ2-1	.	CASSLPSGAADNEQFF	TGTGCCAGCAGTTTACCTAGCGGGGCGGCAGACAATGAGCAGTTCTTC
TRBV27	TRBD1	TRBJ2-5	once	CASSPTYHRGETQYF	TGTGCCAGCAGTCCGACTTATCACAGGGGAGAGACCCAGTACTTC
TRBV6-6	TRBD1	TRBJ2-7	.	CASRYGTGIPEQYF	TGTGCCAGCAGGTACGGGACAGGTATTCCCGAGCAGTACTTC
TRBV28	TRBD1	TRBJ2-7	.	CASRPTGTGGYEQYF	TGTGCCAGCAGGCCGACCGGGACAGGGGGGTACGAGCAGTACTTC
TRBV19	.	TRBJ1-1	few	CASMVGGLNTEAFF	TGTGCCAGTATGGTCGGGGGTCTGAACACTGAAGCTTTCTTT
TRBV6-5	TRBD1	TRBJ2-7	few	CASSKQGAYEQYF	TGTGCCAGCAGTAAGCAGGGGGCTTACGAGCAGTACTTC
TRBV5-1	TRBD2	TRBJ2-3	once	CASSLFSGGGTDTQYF	TGCGCCAGCAGCTTGTTTAGCGGGGGGGGTACAGATACGCAGTATTTT
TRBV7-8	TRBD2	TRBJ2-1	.	CASSLDSEASGGNEQFF	TGTGCCAGCAGCTTAGATTCGGAAGCTAGCGGGGGGAATGAGCAGTTCTTC
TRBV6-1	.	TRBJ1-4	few	CATEGRFGEKLFF	TGTGCCACGGAGGGGAGGTTCGGGGAAAAACTGTTTTTT
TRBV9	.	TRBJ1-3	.	CASSPHPQDSGNTIYF	TGTGCCAGCAGCCCACACCCACAGGACTCTGGAAACACCATATATTTT
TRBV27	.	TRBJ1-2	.	CASSLFPRGSNYGYTF	TGTGCCAGCAGTTTATTCCCCAGGGGATCTAACTATGGCTACACCTTC
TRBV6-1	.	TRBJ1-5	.	CASTRTDISNQPQHF	TGTGCCAGCACCAGGACAGACATTAGCAATCAGCCCCAGCATTTT
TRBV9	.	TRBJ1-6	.	CASSVEGNSPLHF	TGTGCCAGCAGCGTAGAGGGGAATTCACCCCTCCACTTT
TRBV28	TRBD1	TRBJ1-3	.	CASSPTGGTGVGGNTIYF	TGTGCCAGCAGCCCAACCGGCGGGACAGGGGTGGGGGGAAACACCATATATTTT
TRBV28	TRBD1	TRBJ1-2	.	CASLRTGLMFGGYTF	TGTGCCAGCCTGAGGACAGGGCTTATGTTCGGCGGCTACACCTTC
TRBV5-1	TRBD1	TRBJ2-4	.	CASLPRAGGNYKNIQYF	TGCGCCAGTCTCCCGCGGGCAGGGGGCAACTACAAAAACATTCAGTACTTC
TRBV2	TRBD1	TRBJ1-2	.	CASSAFRTGSGNHGYTF	TGTGCCAGCAGTGCGTTTCGGACAGGGAGCGGGAACCATGGCTACACCTTC
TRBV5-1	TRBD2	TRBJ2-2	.	CASSSGLAGGLGELFF	TGCGCCAGCAGCTCAGGACTAGCGGGAGGTCTCGGGGAGCTGTTTTTT
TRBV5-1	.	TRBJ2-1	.	CASSLGESYNEQFF	TGCGCCAGCAGCTTGGGGGAGTCCTACAATGAGCAGTTCTTC
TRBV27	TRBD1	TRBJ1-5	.	CASSTRTGGGQPQHF	TGTGCCAGCAGCACCAGGACAGGGGGCGGTCAGCCCCAGCATTTT
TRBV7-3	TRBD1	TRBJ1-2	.	CASSPQGAYGYPF	TGTGCCAGCAGCCCCCAGGGGGCTTATGGCTACCCCTTC
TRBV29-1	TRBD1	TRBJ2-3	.	CSVAVQGLGTDTQYF	TGCAGCGTCGCAGTACAGGGGTTGGGCACAGATACGCAGTATTTT
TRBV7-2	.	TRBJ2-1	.	CASSFRVFGYEQFF	TGTGCCAGCAGCTTCCGTGTGTTTGGCTATGAGCAGTTCTTC